Each of the 18 T cell receptor beta chains below was sequenced from the same sample in a study of shared clonotypes between healthy human individuals. Sequencing used immunoSEQ multiplex PCR; TCRdb keeps in-frame clones, though not all of them. The sample records about 990,000 clones, roughly 74% being singletons. The sequenced material came from memory CD4+ T cells from PBMCs. The subset here: CD45RA-negative fraction. The receptors derive from a man between 18 and 29 years old in good health. Some clones in this sample may be carry-over from other donors' samples.

This clone came up a few times. This chain connects TRBV5-1 to TRBJ1-1; D unresolved. This CDR3 spans 13 amino acids. Trimming pared 1 base from V and 3 bases from J, leaving 7 bases between. Germline V CDR1 and CDR2: SGHRS, YFSETQ. The CDR3 loop reads CASSLTWDTEAFF. CDR3 DNA: TGCGCCAGCAGCTTGACGTGGGACACTGAAGCTTTCTTT.

V and J are TRBV2 and TRBJ1-1, with 8 bases aligning to TRBD1. V lost 10 bases to trimming and J lost 4 bases; unmatched junction nucleotides: 14. Germline CDR1 reads SNHLY; CDR2 reads FYNNEI. The CDR3 is 15 residues long. CDR3 nucleotides: TGTGCCATCATTCCAGGGGGCGCAGGTTCCACTGAAGCTTTCTTT. Translation gives CAIIPGGAGSTEAFF.

Points on this clone: This same CDR3 is encoded by further DNA sequences in the sample. The J gene is TRBJ1-2, the V gene TRBV19; D gene unclear. CDR1 is LNHDA and CDR2 is SQIVND in the germline V gene (reference sequence). Trimming stripped 3 bases from V and 4 bases from J, with 9 bases between. CDR3 size: 13 residues. The CDR3 is CASSIGEAYGYTF. CDR3 sequence (DNA): TGTGCCAGTAGTATTGGGGAAGCCTATGGCTACACCTTC.

The chain uses TRBV7-2 and TRBJ1-5; tentative D call: TRBD1 (5 bases). Trimming took off 5 bases at V and 1 base at J, with 15 bases between the two ends. This CDR3 has 16 amino acids. Germline V gene lookup returns CDR1 SGHTA and CDR2 FQGNSA. This CDR3 is CASSPGGISSNQPQHF. The CDR3 bases are TGTGCCAGCAGCCCTGGGGGTATTAGCAGCAATCAGCCCCAGCATTTT. Full variable domain (remainder filled in from reference TRBV7-2 and TRBJ1-5): GAGVSQSPSNKVTEKGKDVELRCDPISGHTALYWYRQSLGQGLEFLIYFQGNSAPDKSGLPSDRFSAERTGGSVSTLTIQRTQQEDSAVYLCASSPGGISSNQPQHFGDGTRLSIL.

This clone occurred once. The rearrangement links TRBV7-8 to TRBJ1-3; D is perhaps TRBD1 (6 bases). This CDR3 region has 16 residues. Trimming left V 5 bases short and J 0 bases short, with 14 bases between. Germline loops: CDR1 SGHVS, CDR2 FQNEAQ. The CDR3: CASSPRTDRSGNTIYF. The CDR3 DNA is TGTGCCAGCAGCCCCCGGACAGACCGCTCTGGAAACACCATATATTTT.

This clone appeared a single time. The V call is TRBV21-1, the J call TRBJ2-1. TRBV21-1 is labeled a pseudogene. CDR3 length equals 15 residues. The chain's CDR3 is CASTTRGVNHNEQFF. CDR3 coding DNA: TGTGCCAGCACTACGAGGGGGGTTAATCACAATGAGCAGTTCTTC.

The table lists this clone with a count of one. This probably arose from a read error, given a far larger clone one base away. The V call is TRBV4-2, the J call TRBJ1-2; 9 bases line up with TRBD1. The J segment lost 4 bases and the V segment lost 8 bases, leaving 11 bases of the junction unmatched. The length of the CDR3 is 15 residues. Germline V lookup: CDR1 LGHNA, CDR2 YNFKEQ. The CDR3: CASGLHGQGSYGYTF. Here the CDR3 DNA reads TGTGCCAGCGGCCTCCACGGACAGGGGAGCTATGGCTACACCTTC.

The chain combines TRBV28 with TRBJ2-7; D unclear. V lost 10 bases and J lost 3, with 13 bases in between. The CDR3 extends over 12 amino acids. Germline V gene data show CDR1 as MDHEN and CDR2 as SYDVKM. The CDR3 DNA reads TGTGCCACCCACAGCGCGATCTACGAGCAGTACTTC. It yields the protein CATHSAIYEQYF.

V gene TRBV7-9 combines with J gene TRBJ1-3, with D possibly being TRBD1 (5 bases). The CDR3 totals 11 residues. Germline loops: CDR1 SEHNR, CDR2 FQNEAQ (reference sequence). V gave up 5 bases and J gave up 9 bases, with 8 bases separating them. The CDR3 spells CASSLGVTIYF. The CDR3 DNA follows: TGTGCCAGCAGCCTAGGGGTCACCATATATTTT. Complete variable domain (other parts from reference TRBV7-9 and TRBJ1-3): DTGVSQNPRHKITKRGQNVTFRCDPISEHNRLYWYRQTLGQGPEFLTYFQNEAQLEKSRLLSDRFSAERPKGSFSTLEIQRTEQGDSAMYLCASSLGVTIYFGEGSWLTVV.

This clone showed up many times. The V gene is TRBV7-9, the J gene TRBJ2-1, with TRBD1 as a possible D gene (6 bases). V was pared by 5 bases and J by 0 bases, with 23 bases between. Germline V lookup: CDR1 SEHNR, CDR2 FQNEAQ (reference sequence). CDR3 length: 19 residues. The CDR3 loop is CASSPNVLGTRSSYNEQFF. DNA of the CDR3: TGTGCCAGCAGCCCAAATGTATTGGGGACAAGGAGCTCCTACAATGAGCAGTTCTTC.

In the case of this clone: Other DNA sequences in this sample translate to the same CDR3. The chain recombines TRBV9 with TRBJ2-7; D uncertain. Trimming stripped 0 bases from V and 0 bases from J, with 7 bases between. The CDR3 totals 14 residues. Germline V CDR1 and CDR2: SGDLS, YYNGEE. CDR3 sequence reads: CASSVATFSYEQYF. DNA of the CDR3: TGTGCCAGCAGCGTAGCAACTTTCTCCTACGAGCAGTACTTC.

The chain has TRBV9 and TRBJ1-2; D unclear. V lost 4 bases and J lost 0, with 16 bases in between. CDR3 length: 16 residues. CDR1 is SGDLS and CDR2 is YYNGEE in the germline V gene. CDR3 residues: CASSSQGRRANYGYTF. The DNA for the CDR3 is TGTGCCAGCAGCTCCCAAGGGCGGAGAGCTAACTATGGCTACACCTTC.

The V gene is TRBV2, the J gene TRBJ2-2, with D possibly matching TRBD2 (6 bases). V was shortened by 6 bases and J by 1 base, with 15 bases between the two germline ends. The CDR3 extends over 16 amino acids. Germline lookup yields CDR1 SNHLY and CDR2 FYNNEI. The CDR3 DNA reads as TGTGCCAGCAGCCGACTCGGGACTTTGAACACCGGGGAGCTGTTTTTT. This sequence encodes CASSRLGTLNTGELFF.

The chain combines TRBV4-1 with TRBJ2-3, with TRBD2 matching over 12 bases. Germline V gives CDR1 MGHRA, CDR2 YSYEKL. CDR3 length equals 15 residues. The V and J ends lost 5 bases and 5 bases, in that order; junction bases with no gene match: 5. CDR3 in amino acids: CASSSPSGRGDTQYF. CDR3 nucleotides: TGCGCCAGCAGCTCGCCTAGCGGGAGGGGAGATACGCAGTATTTT.

The chain has TRBV15 and TRBJ2-7; 9 bases are shared with TRBD1. With 1 base clipped from V and 3 bases from J, the junction kept 10 bases outside the gene matches. Germline CDR1 and CDR2: LNHNV and YYDKDF (reference sequence). The CDR3 sequence is 17 residues long. The CDR3 bases are TGTGCCACCAGCAGAGCAGGACAGGGGCAACTTAACTACGAGCAGTACTTC. It encodes CATSRAGQGQLNYEQYF.

The CDR3 region has the DNA TGTGCCAGCAGTCACGACAGGGGGGTTTATAGCAATCAGCCCCAGCATTTT. It specifies CASSHDRGVYSNQPQHF. V gene TRBV28 combines with J gene TRBJ1-5; the match to TRBD1 covers 9 bases. CDR3 length: 17 residues. With 5 bases clipped from V and 0 bases from J, the junction kept 8 bases outside the gene matches. CDR1 is MDHEN and CDR2 is SYDVKM in the germline V gene.

The genes are TRBV27 and TRBJ2-3; no clear D. V lost 3 bases and J lost 3, with 7 bases in between. From germline, CDR1 is MNHEY and CDR2 SMNVEV (reference sequence). CDR3 size: 13 residues. The CDR3 DNA is TGTGCCAGCAGTTTGGAAGCGACAGATACGCAGTATTTT. As protein: CASSLEATDTQYF.

The chain employs TRBV5-1 and TRBJ2-2, with 8 bases identical to TRBD2. Germline CDR1 reads SGHRS; CDR2 reads YFSETQ. The CDR3 is made up of 16 amino acids. V was pared by 4 bases and J by 7 bases, with 12 bases of the junction left unmatched. The CDR3 reads CASSPRRTREDGELFF. In DNA form, the CDR3 reads TGCGCCAGCAGCCCACGACGGACGCGGGAGGACGGGGAGCTGTTTTTT.